Listed below are T cell receptor beta chains from one sample, sequenced in a study of control samples from healthy donors and cancer patients. Profiling relied on immunoSEQ multiplex PCR, and the TCRdb table lists in-frame clones only, not all of them. The table lists fewer than 25,000 clones, 88% of them singletons. Sequenced input: PBMCs. Every receptor here comes from a woman aged 60-75 years with head and neck cancer. Each CDR3 is given with its conserved first and last residue. A D gene is named only where the DNA matches it firmly. Clone size is given for some rows only: seen once, a few or many times, or a class if the clone is expanded.

J,D,V,size,CDR3,DNA
TRBJ2-1,TRBD2,TRBV7-3,once,CASSLLTSGRGNEQFF,TGTGCCAGCAGCTTATTGACTAGCGGGAGGGGGAATGAGCAGTTCTTC
TRBJ2-7,TRBD2,TRBV28,-,CASSSPSGRAEWEQYF,TGTGCCAGCAGTTCTCCTAGCGGGAGGGCCGAGTGGGAGCAGTACTTC
TRBJ1-3,-,TRBV5-1,-,CASSLSGIGNTIYF,TGCGCCAGCAGCTTGTCCGGTATTGGAAACACCATATATTTT
TRBJ1-4,-,TRBV5-1,once,CASSLAGWSSEKLFF,TGCGCCAGCAGCTTGGCGGGTTGGTCGTCTGAAAAACTGTTTTTT
TRBJ1-1,-,TRBV5-1,-,CASSSRTANTEAFF,TGCGCCAGCAGCTCGAGGACAGCAAACACTGAAGCTTTCTTT
TRBJ2-1,-,TRBV28,-,CASSFSVVEQFF,TGTGCCAGCAGTTTCTCGGTCGTCGAGCAGTTCTTC
TRBJ2-7,TRBD2,TRBV10-3,-,CATGGTSGSSYEQYF,TGTGCCACCGGGGGGACTAGCGGGAGTTCCTACGAGCAGTACTTC
TRBJ2-3,-,TRBV7-8,-,CASSFHWGSTDTQYF,TGTGCCAGCAGCTTTCATTGGGGATCTACAGATACGCAGTATTTT
TRBJ1-2,-,TRBV5-1,-,CASSWGDYGYTF,TGCGCCAGCAGCTGGGGAGACTATGGCTACACCTTC
TRBJ2-2,-,TRBV27,-,CASSLGGIWDRELFF,TGTGCCAGCAGTTTAGGGGGGATCTGGGACCGGGAGCTGTTTTTT
TRBJ1-5,-,TRBV3-1/TRBV3-2,-,CASSQGTVFSNQPQHF,TGTGCCAGCAGCCAAGGGACAGTCTTTAGCAATCAGCCCCAGCATTTT
TRBJ1-1,TRBD1,TRBV9,-,CASSARRDRDHEAFF,TGTGCCAGCAGCGCGCGACGGGACAGGGACCATGAAGCTTTCTTT
TRBJ2-7,-,TRBV7-9,once,CASSLSNEQYF,TGTGCCAGCAGCCTCAGCAACGAGCAGTACTTC
TRBJ2-5,-,TRBV5-1,-,CASSLSGREETQYF,TGCGCCAGCAGCTTGTCTGGGCGGGAAGAGACCCAGTACTTC
TRBJ1-1,-,TRBV7-9,-,CASSPVTTEAFF,TGTGCCAGCAGCCCCGTAACGACTGAAGCTTTCTTT
TRBJ2-2,-,TRBV14,-,CASSQDHSGAGELFF,TGTGCCAGCAGCCAAGATCACTCCGGGGCCGGGGAGCTGTTTTTT
TRBJ1-2,TRBD1,TRBV28,once,CASSPLTGGNYGYTF,TGTGCCAGCAGTCCTCTGACAGGGGGTAACTATGGCTACACCTTC
TRBJ1-5,-,TRBV28,-,CATALGGGNQPQHF,TGTGCCACGGCGCTCGGGGGGGGCAATCAGCCCCAGCATTTT
TRBJ1-1,TRBD1,TRBV19,-,CASSPDRGRLEAFF,TGTGCCAGTAGCCCGGACAGGGGGCGCCTGGAAGCTTTCTTT
TRBJ2-7,TRBD1,TRBV19,-,CASSAGQDYEQYF,TGTGCCAGTAGTGCGGGACAGGACTACGAGCAGTACTTC
TRBJ2-1,TRBD2,TRBV6-1,-,CASSVYRLAAYNEQFF,TGTGCCAGCAGTGTTTACCGACTAGCGGCGTACAATGAGCAGTTCTTC
TRBJ2-7,-,TRBV5-6,-,CASSRPRGNSYEQYF,TGTGCCAGCAGTCGGCCACGCGGGAACTCCTACGAGCAGTACTTC
TRBJ2-3,TRBD1,TRBV5-1,-,CASSLRQGSASDTQYF,TGCGCCAGCAGCTTGCGACAGGGGTCAGCCTCAGATACGCAGTATTTT
TRBJ1-2,-,TRBV2,-,CASSHRTVENGYTF,TGTGCCAGCAGTCACCGGACCGTAGAGAATGGCTACACCTTC
TRBJ1-5,-,TRBV7-2,-,CASSLGRKGINQPQHF,TGTGCCAGCAGCTTAGGACGTAAAGGGATCAATCAGCCCCAGCATTTT
TRBJ2-6,-,TRBV19,once,CASSGGLSSGANVLTF,TGTGCCAGTAGTGGAGGACTCAGCTCTGGGGCCAACGTCCTGACTTTC
TRBJ1-6,-,TRBV5-1,-,CASSLRQTSYNSPLHF,TGCGCCAGCAGCTTGAGGCAGACCTCCTATAATTCACCCCTCCACTTT
TRBJ2-7,-,TRBV7-9,-,CASSSQGLEQYF,TGTGCCAGCAGCTCGCAGGGTTTGGAGCAGTACTTC
TRBJ2-4,TRBD1,TRBV5-4,-,CASSLDRGTIQYF,TGTGCCAGCAGCCTGGACAGGGGGACCATTCAGTACTTC
TRBJ2-7,TRBD1,TRBV7-9,-,CASSLSGTAFGEQYF,TGTGCCAGCAGCTTATCCGGGACAGCTTTTGGCGAGCAGTACTTC
TRBJ1-1,-,TRBV3-1/TRBV3-2,-,CASSQSRTVAAFF,TGTGCCAGCAGCCAATCGAGGACAGTGGCGGCTTTCTTT
TRBJ1-2,-,TRBV2,-,CASKRGAGSNGYTF,TGTGCCAGCAAAAGAGGAGCAGGGTCGAATGGCTACACCTTC
TRBJ2-1,TRBD1,TRBV11-3,-,CASSSSGQIYNEQFF,TGTGCCAGCAGCTCATCGGGACAGATTTACAATGAGCAGTTCTTC
TRBJ1-1,TRBD1,TRBV2,-,CASSEGDRRTEAFF,TGTGCCAGCAGTGAAGGGGACAGGCGCACTGAAGCTTTCTTT
TRBJ2-3,-,TRBV5-1,-,CASSTGPTDTQYF,TGCGCCAGCAGCACGGGTCCGACAGATACGCAGTATTTT
TRBJ1-2,-,TRBV6-5,-,CASSFKIGTAVRGYTF,TGTGCCAGCAGTTTCAAGATCGGGACGGCGGTTAGGGGCTACACCTTC
TRBJ1-2,-,TRBV19,-,CASKPLRGHYGYTF,TGTGCCAGTAAGCCGCTCCGGGGACACTATGGCTACACCTTC
TRBJ2-7,TRBD2,TRBV3-1/TRBV3-2,-,CASSQGLAPLDEQYF,TGTGCCAGCAGCCAAGGACTAGCTCCTCTCGACGAGCAGTACTTC
TRBJ2-1,TRBD1,TRBV5-1,-,CASSLGLGTGFF,TGCGCCAGCAGCTTGGGCCTCGGGACAGGGTTCTTC
TRBJ2-5,-,TRBV24-1,-,CATSDPAKMGQETQYF,TGTGCCACCAGTGATCCCGCTAAGATGGGTCAAGAGACCCAGTACTTC
TRBJ1-2,-,TRBV28,-,CASSFPLLRNYGYTF,TGTGCCAGCAGTTTCCCTTTACTGCGTAACTATGGCTACACCTTC
TRBJ2-6,TRBD2,TRBV6-6,-,CASSPDAATGRGYSGANVLTF,TGTGCCAGCAGTCCCGATGCGGCAACCGGGCGGGGGTACTCTGGGGCCAACGTCCTGACTTTC